Listed below are T cell receptor beta chains from one sample, sequenced in a study of cytomegalovirus exposure and HLA in healthy donors. The assay was immunoSEQ multiplex PCR, and TCRdb's table has in-frame clones only and misses some. The data show some 100,000 clones, with around 85% seen just once and less than 4.5% held by the top ten. The sample comprised PBMCs. The receptors originated from a man aged 18 to 29 in good health and CMV-seropositive. Each CDR3 is given with its conserved first and last residue. The order of the fields is J gene, clone size, V gene, D gene, CDR3 DNA, CDR3 protein. The D gene is left open where the match is weak. Expanded clones are given a class, and other clones once, few, many or no size at all.

TRBJ2-2 | NA | TRBV27 | TRBD2 | TGTGCCAGCAGCGTGGCGGGGGGCTACACCGGGGAGCTGTTTTTT | CASSVAGGYTGELFF
TRBJ1-6 | NA | TRBV19 | TRBD1 | TGTGCCAGTAGTATCCCGGGACAGGGAGACTATAATTCACCCCTCCACTTT | CASSIPGQGDYNSPLHF
TRBJ2-4 | NA | TRBV11-2 | TRBD1 | TGTGCCAGCAGCTCAGGGGGCGAAGGGTTGGAAAACATTCAGTACTTC | CASSSGGEGLENIQYF
TRBJ1-3 | once | TRBV7-6 | TRBD1 | TGTGCCAGCAGCTTAGACAGGGGGGACTCTGGAAACACCATATATTTT | CASSLDRGDSGNTIYF
TRBJ2-1 | NA | TRBV5-1 | TRBD2 | TGCGCCAGCAGCGATTCGCTAGCGGGGACCAATGAGCAGTTCTTC | CASSDSLAGTNEQFF
TRBJ2-1 | NA | TRBV18 | TRBD1 | TGTGCCAGCTCACTCCCCTTGGGACAGGGGGCCTCCAATGAGCAGTTCTTC | CASSLPLGQGASNEQFF
TRBJ2-2 | NA | TRBV7-9 | TRBD1 | TGTGCCAGCAGCCCGTGGGACAGCGAGGCCGGGGAGCTGTTTTTT | CASSPWDSEAGELFF
TRBJ1-6 | few | TRBV25-1 | NA | TGTGCCAGCAGTGAATCCCATTTAAGTAGTTCACCCCTCCACTTT | CASSESHLSSSPLHF
TRBJ2-2 | NA | TRBV7-9 | TRBD1 | TGTGCCAGCAGCTTAGAGATGGGACAGAGGAACACCGGGGAGCTGTTTTTT | CASSLEMGQRNTGELFF
TRBJ2-3 | NA | TRBV29-1 | TRBD2 | TGCAGCGTTGATGGAGCGGGGGGGCCGAGAGATACGCAGTATTTT | CSVDGAGGPRDTQYF
TRBJ1-1 | NA | TRBV27 | NA | TGTGCCAGCAGTTTTATCGACCGGGTGGACACTGAAGCTTTCTTT | CASSFIDRVDTEAFF
TRBJ2-7 | NA | TRBV5-4 | NA | TGTGCCAGCAGCTTGAAATTGGGGCACGAGCAGTACTTC | CASSLKLGHEQYF
TRBJ2-7 | NA | TRBV5-1 | NA | TGCGCCAGCAGGTTATCCGGGACAAACTACGAGCAGTACTTC | CASRLSGTNYEQYF
TRBJ2-1 | few | TRBV6-4 | NA | TGTGCCAGCAGTGACGGAGAATACAATGAGCAGTTCTTC | CASSDGEYNEQFF
TRBJ1-5 | NA | TRBV6-1 | NA | TGTGCCAGCAGTGCCACAGGGAGCAATCAGCCCCAGCATTTT | CASSATGSNQPQHF
TRBJ1-1 | NA | TRBV19 | NA | TGTGCCAGTAGTATCATAAACTTTGGACTTCTACGTCGGAACACTGAAGCTTTCTTT | CASSIINFGLLRRNTEAFF
TRBJ2-5 | NA | TRBV2 | TRBD1 | TGTGCCAGCAGATCCGGGACAGGGAAGTACGAGACCCAGTACTTC | CASRSGTGKYETQYF
TRBJ1-3 | NA | TRBV2 | NA | TGTGCCAGCAGTGAAGGCGTCTCTGGAAACACCATATATTTT | CASSEGVSGNTIYF
TRBJ1-3 | NA | TRBV2 | NA | TGTGCCAGCAGTGAAGAGTGGTTCAGGGAGGCTGGAAACACCATATATTTT | CASSEEWFREAGNTIYF
TRBJ1-5 | NA | TRBV5-8 | TRBD1 | TGTGCCAGCAGCCTGTGGACAGGGAGACAGCCCCAGCATTTT | CASSLWTGRQPQHF
TRBJ1-6 | NA | TRBV2 | NA | TGTGCCAGCAGTGAAGGTACAGGCTCCTATAATTCACCCCTCCACTTT | CASSEGTGSYNSPLHF
TRBJ2-7 | NA | TRBV6-5 | NA | TGTGCCAGCAGTTACTCAAGGACTGACCTCTACGAGCAGTACTTC | CASSYSRTDLYEQYF
TRBJ1-2 | NA | TRBV7-2 | NA | TGTGCCAGCAGCTCTTCAGAAATTTCTACGGGAGGCTACACCTTC | CASSSSEISTGGYTF
TRBJ1-6 | few | TRBV25-1 | NA | TGTGCCAGCGCCCCGCAGGGCGGATATTCACCCCTCCACTTT | CASAPQGGYSPLHF
TRBJ1-5 | few | TRBV6-1 | NA | TGTGCCAGCAGTGCCCTTGGAGATCAGCCCCAGCATTTT | CASSALGDQPQHF
TRBJ1-2 | NA | TRBV19 | TRBD1 | TGTGCCAGTAGTACCAGGGGGCGGAATGGCTACACCTTC | CASSTRGRNGYTF